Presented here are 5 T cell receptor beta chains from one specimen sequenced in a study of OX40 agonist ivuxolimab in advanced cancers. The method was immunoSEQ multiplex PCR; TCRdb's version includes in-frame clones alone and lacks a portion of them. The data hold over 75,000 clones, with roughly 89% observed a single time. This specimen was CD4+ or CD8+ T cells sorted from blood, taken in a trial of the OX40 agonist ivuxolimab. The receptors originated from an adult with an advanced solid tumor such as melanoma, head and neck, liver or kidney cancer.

The CDR3 bases are TGTGCCAGCAGTTACTCAGGGGGCCGTCTTTGGGGCTACACCTTC. This translates into CASSYSGGRLWGYTF. V and J are TRBV6-5 and TRBJ1-2; 7 bases agree with TRBD1. J was trimmed by 8 bases and V by 0 bases; bases with no gene match: 9. Per the germline V gene, CDR1 is MNHEY and CDR2 is SVGAGI. The CDR3 has 15 residues.

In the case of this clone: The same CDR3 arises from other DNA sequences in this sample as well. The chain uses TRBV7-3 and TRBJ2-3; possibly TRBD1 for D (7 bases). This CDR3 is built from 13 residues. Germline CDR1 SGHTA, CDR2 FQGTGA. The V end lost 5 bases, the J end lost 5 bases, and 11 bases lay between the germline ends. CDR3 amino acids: CASSPQGGDTQYF. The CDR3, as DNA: TGTGCCAGCAGCCCCCAGGGGGGAGATACGCAGTATTTT.

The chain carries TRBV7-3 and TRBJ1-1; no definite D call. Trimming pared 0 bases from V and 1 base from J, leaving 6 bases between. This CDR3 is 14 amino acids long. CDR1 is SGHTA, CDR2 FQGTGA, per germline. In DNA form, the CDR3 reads TGTGCCAGCAGCTTAACAGGCCCGAACACTGAAGCTTTCTTT. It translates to CASSLTGPNTEAFF.

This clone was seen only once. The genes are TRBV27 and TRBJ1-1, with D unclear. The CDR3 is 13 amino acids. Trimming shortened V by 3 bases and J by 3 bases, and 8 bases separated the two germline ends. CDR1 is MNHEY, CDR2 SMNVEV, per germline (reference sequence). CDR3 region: CASSFDSDTEAFF. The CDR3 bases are TGTGCCAGCAGTTTCGATTCGGACACTGAAGCTTTCTTT.

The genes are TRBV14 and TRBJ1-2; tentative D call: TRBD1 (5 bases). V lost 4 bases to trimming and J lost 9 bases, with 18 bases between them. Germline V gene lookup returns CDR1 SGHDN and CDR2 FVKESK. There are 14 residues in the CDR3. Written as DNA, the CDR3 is TGTGCCAGCAGCCGAGCGCGGGGGGTCTTTCGCTACACCTTC. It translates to CASSRARGVFRYTF.